One sample yielded the 6 T cell receptor beta chains listed below, sequenced in a study of blood T cells in healthy people across ages. The authors ran a second PCR of about 7 to 11 cycles using a sample-barcoded 5' primer and a J-beta primer mix. TCRdb redid the calling of the 5' RACE reads with MiXCR, one entry per CDR3 protein. Among 1.6 million or so distinct CDR3 sequences, roughly a third were seen once, and the ten largest hold approximately 10%. The specimen sequenced was blood. The source of these receptors is a woman in her 30s in good health.

This clonotype has only a few counts. The J gene is TRBJ2-7, the V gene TRBV24-1; D gene uncertain. Trimming took 8 bases from V and 2 from J, leaving 21 bases between them. The germline gives CDR1 KGHDR, CDR2 SFDVKD. CDR3 length: 16 amino acids. The CDR3 region is CATIVSFSVTPYEQYF. The CDR3 DNA reads as TGTGCCACCATCGTCTCCTTTTCGGTGACTCCCTACGAGCAGTACTTC.

This clonotype was counted once. A clone one base away is much larger, so this may be a read error. V is TRBV29-1 and J is TRBJ2-7; D is possibly TRBD1 (5 bases). Deletions cut 7 bases from V and 6 bases from J, with 13 bases between. The CDR3 spans 11 residues. CDR1 SQVTM and CDR2 ANQGSEA come from the germline V gene. The CDR3 loop reads CSGVDSTEQYF. The CDR3, as DNA: TGCAGCGGTGTAGACAGTACCGAGCAGTACTTC.

The chain carries TRBV7-9 and TRBJ2-3, with 10 bases lining up with TRBD2. This CDR3 has 16 amino acids. After removal of 4 bases from V and 0 bases from J, the junction contained 4 bases not matched to a gene. Per germline, CDR1 SEHNR and CDR2 FQNEAQ (reference sequence). The CDR3 reads CASSSYSGGSTDTQYF. As DNA, the CDR3 is TGTGCCAGCAGCTCCTATAGCGGGGGGAGCACAGATACGCAGTATTTT.

The chain employs TRBV15 and TRBJ1-2; a weak D match, TRBD1 (6 bases). The V and J ends lost 1 base and 6 bases respectively, with 15 bases between them. CDR3 length equals 15 residues. Germline CDR1 reads LNHNV; CDR2 reads YYDKDF (reference sequence). The CDR3: CATSRADRGADGYTF. In DNA, the CDR3 is TGTGCCACCAGCAGAGCCGATCGGGGGGCTGATGGCTACACCTTC. Full variable domain (missing parts from reference TRBV15 and TRBJ1-2): DAMVIQNPRYQVTQFGKPVTLSCSQTLNHNVMYWYQQKSSQAPKLLFHYYDKDFNNEADTPDNFQSRRPNTSFCFLDIRSPGLGDTAMYLCATSRADRGADGYTFGSGTRLTVV.

This clonotype was observed a handful of times. This chain joins TRBV5-1 and TRBJ1-2; the D gene is possibly TRBD1 (5 bases). There are 17 residues in the CDR3. The germline V and J ends were trimmed by 4 bases and 2 bases, with 21 bases remaining between them. In germline, CDR1 is SGHRS, CDR2 YFSETQ. CDR3 amino acids: CASSRFGGESSNYGYTF. CDR3 nucleotide sequence: TGCGCCAGCAGCCGCTTTGGGGGGGAATCCTCAAACTATGGCTACACCTTC.

The rearrangement uses TRBV5-4 and TRBJ2-7; TRBD2 agrees at 12 bases. The ends lost 4 bases at V and 3 bases at J; junction bases unmatched: 5. The CDR3 runs to 15 residues. Looked up from germline, CDR1 is SGHNT and CDR2 is YYREEE (reference sequence). This CDR3 is CASSRRTSGNYEQYF. The CDR3 DNA sequence: TGTGCCAGCAGCCGCCGGACTAGCGGGAACTACGAGCAGTACTTC.